A selection of T cell receptor beta chains follows, all from one sample in a study of cytomegalovirus exposure and HLA in healthy donors. Assay: immunoSEQ multiplex PCR; the TCRdb copy retains only in-frame clones and omits some. This table has some 200,000 clones, about 80% appearing once. Sequencing used PBMCs. All receptors derive from a woman younger than 45 in good health and CMV-seronegative. Each CDR3 is given with its conserved first and last residue. The D gene is left open where the match is weak. The size of a clone is reported for some rows only, either as once, few or many, or as a class for expanded clones.

cdr3_nt,cdr3_aa,v_call,j_call,d_call,clone_size
TGTGCCAGCAGTAGGACAGGGTACACAGATACGCAGTATTTT,CASSRTGYTDTQYF,TRBV7-2,TRBJ2-3,TRBD1,-
TGTGCCAGTACCGAGAGGACAGTTAATTCACCCCTCCACTTT,CASTERTVNSPLHF,TRBV19,TRBJ1-6,-,-
TGCGCCAGCAGCTTAAGACGTATGACAGAGACTGGAAACACCATATATTTT,CASSLRRMTETGNTIYF,TRBV5-1,TRBJ1-3,-,-
TGCGCCAGCAGCCAAGATCAAGGTTCGGGGAATTTGGCCAAAAACATTCAGTACTTC,CASSQDQGSGNLAKNIQYF,TRBV4-1,TRBJ2-4,-,-
TGTGCCAGTAGAGACAGGGGTGCAGGGGAGCTGTTTTTT,CASRDRGAGELFF,TRBV19,TRBJ2-2,TRBD1,-
TGTGCCATCAGTTTAAAACTAAGCGGGAGCACAGATACGCAGTATTTT,CAISLKLSGSTDTQYF,TRBV10-3,TRBJ2-3,-,-
TGCGCCAGCAGCTTGGCCCCGGGTGGATCCTCTGGAAACACCATATATTTT,CASSLAPGGSSGNTIYF,TRBV5-1,TRBJ1-3,-,-
TGTGCCAGCAGCCTCGGACAGGGCTCCTACAATGAGCAGTTCTTC,CASSLGQGSYNEQFF,TRBV27,TRBJ2-1,TRBD1,-
TGTGCCAGCGGAACAGGGACAGTGAGTCAGCCCCAGCATTTT,CASGTGTVSQPQHF,TRBV9,TRBJ1-5,TRBD1,-
TGCGCCAGCAGTGGATTCGAGCGGGGGACCTCCGAGGATACGCAGTATTTT,CASSGFERGTSEDTQYF,TRBV10-1,TRBJ2-3,TRBD2,-
TGTGCCAGCAGTTTATCGAACTACCTAACCTACAATGAGCAGTTCTTC,CASSLSNYLTYNEQFF,TRBV27,TRBJ2-1,-,-
TGTGCCAGCAGAGTGCTCAGGGGGTTGCAAAACATTCAGTACTTC,CASRVLRGLQNIQYF,TRBV6-1,TRBJ2-4,TRBD1,few
TGTGCCATCAGTGAAGGGGTTAGCAATCAGCCCCAGCATTTT,CAISEGVSNQPQHF,TRBV10-3,TRBJ1-5,-,-
TGCGCCAGCAGCCCGAGCGGGCGCAGCACAGATACGCAGTATTTT,CASSPSGRSTDTQYF,TRBV5-1,TRBJ2-3,-,-
TGCGCCAGCAGCCAAGAAAGGTCGACAGGGATGGCGGGTGAGGGCTACACCTTC,CASSQERSTGMAGEGYTF,TRBV4-3,TRBJ1-2,TRBD1,-
TGTGCCACCACACGGGGTCGCGAGACCCAGTACTTC,CATTRGRETQYF,TRBV6-1,TRBJ2-5,-,-
TGCGCCAGCACCACCTGGTCTGGGGCCAACGGCCTGACTTTC,CASTTWSGANGLTF,TRBV5-1,TRBJ2-6,-,-